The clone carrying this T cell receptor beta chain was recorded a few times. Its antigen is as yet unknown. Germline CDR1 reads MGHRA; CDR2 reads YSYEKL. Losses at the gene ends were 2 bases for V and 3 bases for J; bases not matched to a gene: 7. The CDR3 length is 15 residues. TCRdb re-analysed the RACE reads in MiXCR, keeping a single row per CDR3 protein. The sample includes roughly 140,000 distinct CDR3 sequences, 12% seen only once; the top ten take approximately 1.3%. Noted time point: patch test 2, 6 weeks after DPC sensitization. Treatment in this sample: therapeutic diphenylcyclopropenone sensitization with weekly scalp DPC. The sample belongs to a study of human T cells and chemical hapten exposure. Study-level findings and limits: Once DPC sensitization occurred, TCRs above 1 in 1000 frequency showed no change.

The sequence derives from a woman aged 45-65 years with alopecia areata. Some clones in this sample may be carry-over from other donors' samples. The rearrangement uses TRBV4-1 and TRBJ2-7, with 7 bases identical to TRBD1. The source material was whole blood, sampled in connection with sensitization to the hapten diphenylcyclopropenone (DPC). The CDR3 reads CASSQQTGESYEQYF. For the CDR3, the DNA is TGCGCCAGCAGCCAACAAACAGGGGAGAGCTACGAGCAGTACTTC.